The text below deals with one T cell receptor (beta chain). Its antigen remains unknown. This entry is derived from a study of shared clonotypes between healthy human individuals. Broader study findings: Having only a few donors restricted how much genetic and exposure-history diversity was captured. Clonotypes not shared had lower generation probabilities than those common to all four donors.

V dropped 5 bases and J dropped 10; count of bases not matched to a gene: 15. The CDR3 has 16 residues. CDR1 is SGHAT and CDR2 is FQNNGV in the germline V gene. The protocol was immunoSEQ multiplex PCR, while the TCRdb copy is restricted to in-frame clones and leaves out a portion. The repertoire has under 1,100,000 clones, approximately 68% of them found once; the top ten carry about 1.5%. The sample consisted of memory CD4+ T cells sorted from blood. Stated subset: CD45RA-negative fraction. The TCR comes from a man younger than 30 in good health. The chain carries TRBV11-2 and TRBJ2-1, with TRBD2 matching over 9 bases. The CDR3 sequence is CASSPRAGGPVGEQFF. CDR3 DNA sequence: TGTGCCAGCAGCCCTCGAGCGGGGGGCCCGGTTGGGGAGCAGTTCTTC.